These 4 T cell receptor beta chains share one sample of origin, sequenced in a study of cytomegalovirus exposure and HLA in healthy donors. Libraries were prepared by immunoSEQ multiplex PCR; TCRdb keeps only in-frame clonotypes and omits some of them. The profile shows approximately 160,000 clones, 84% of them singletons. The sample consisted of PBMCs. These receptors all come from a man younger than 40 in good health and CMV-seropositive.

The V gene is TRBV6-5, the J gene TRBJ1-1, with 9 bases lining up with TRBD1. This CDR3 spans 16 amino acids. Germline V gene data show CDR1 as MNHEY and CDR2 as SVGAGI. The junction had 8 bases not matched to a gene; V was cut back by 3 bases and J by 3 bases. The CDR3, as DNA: TGTGCCAGCAGTTATGGAACAGGGGGCAGGTACACTGAAGCTTTCTTT. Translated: CASSYGTGGRYTEAFF.

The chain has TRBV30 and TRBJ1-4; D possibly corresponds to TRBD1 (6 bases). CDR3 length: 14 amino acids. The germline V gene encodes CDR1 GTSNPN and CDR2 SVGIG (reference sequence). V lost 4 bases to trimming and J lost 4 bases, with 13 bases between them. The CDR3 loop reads CAWNRDVNNEKLFF. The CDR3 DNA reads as TGTGCCTGGAACAGGGATGTAAATAATGAAAAACTGTTTTTT.

CDR3 amino acids: CASSSGQGNEQFF. CDR3 sequence (DNA): TGTGCCAGCAGCTCGGGACAGGGCAATGAGCAGTTCTTC. The chain carries TRBV28 and TRBJ2-1, with 9 bases lining up with TRBD1. The trim removed 6 bases at V and 6 bases at J, leaving 3 bases unmatched. The CDR3 covers 13 residues. Looked up from germline, CDR1 is MDHEN and CDR2 is SYDVKM.

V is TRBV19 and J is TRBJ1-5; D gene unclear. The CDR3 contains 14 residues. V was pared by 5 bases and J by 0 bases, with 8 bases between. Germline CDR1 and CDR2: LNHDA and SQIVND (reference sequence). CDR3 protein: CASSATHSNQPQHF. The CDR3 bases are TGTGCCAGTAGTGCGACACATAGCAATCAGCCCCAGCATTTT.